The entry below gives a single T cell receptor beta chain sequence along with its context. This sample was included in a study of blood T cell repertoires in COVID-19. Data came from immunoSEQ multiplex PCR; TCRdb stores just in-frame clones and leaves some out. The sample consists of 200,000 to 300,000 clones, around nine tenths of them appearing once. This CDR3 has 16 amino acids. V gave up 5 bases and J gave up 0 bases, with 14 bases separating them. The germline V gene has CDR1 MDHEN and CDR2 SYDVKM. Seattle patients were enrolled during active infection and followed longitudinally. This clonotype was obtained from a woman aged 60-75 years with COVID-19, enrolled during active disease. Sequencing was done on a sample of peripheral blood. The gene calls are TRBV28 and TRBJ2-4; perhaps TRBD2 as D (6 bases). CDR3: CASSPRDALAKNIQYF. The CDR3 coding sequence is TGTGCCAGCAGTCCGCGGGACGCCCTAGCCAAAAACATTCAGTACTTC. Full variable domain (rest looked up from reference TRBV28 and TRBJ2-4): DVKVTQSSRYLVKRTGEKVFLECVQDMDHENMFWYRQDPGLGLRLIYFSYDVKMKEKGDIPEGYSVSREKKERFSLILESASTNQTSMYLCASSPRDALAKNIQYFGAGTRLSVL.